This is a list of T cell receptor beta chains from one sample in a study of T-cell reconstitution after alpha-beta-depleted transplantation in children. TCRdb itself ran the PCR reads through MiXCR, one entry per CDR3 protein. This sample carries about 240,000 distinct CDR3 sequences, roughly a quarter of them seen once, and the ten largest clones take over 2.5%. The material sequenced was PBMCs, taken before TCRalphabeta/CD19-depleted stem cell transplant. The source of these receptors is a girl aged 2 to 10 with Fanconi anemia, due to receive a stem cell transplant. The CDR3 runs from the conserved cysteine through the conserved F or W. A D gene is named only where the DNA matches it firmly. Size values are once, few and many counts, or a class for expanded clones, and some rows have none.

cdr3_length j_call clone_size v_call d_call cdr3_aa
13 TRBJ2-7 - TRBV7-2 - CASSLKTINEQYF
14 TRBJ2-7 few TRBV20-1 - CSASDRQGSYEQYF
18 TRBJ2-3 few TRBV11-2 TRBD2 CASSLVTRGGRHGHTQYF
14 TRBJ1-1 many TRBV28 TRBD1 CASSPGGPDTEAFF
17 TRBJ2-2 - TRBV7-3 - CATCPLIISDNTGELFF
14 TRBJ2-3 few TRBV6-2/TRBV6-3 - CASSWGRFTDTQYF
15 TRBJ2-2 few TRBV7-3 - CASSWGHANTGELFF
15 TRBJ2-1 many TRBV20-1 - CSGGGGLSSYNEQFF
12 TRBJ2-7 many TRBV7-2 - CASSLANYEQYF
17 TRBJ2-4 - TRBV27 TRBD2 CASTFSGRALSKNIQYF
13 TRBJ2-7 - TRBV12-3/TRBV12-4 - CASSLNPVYEQYF
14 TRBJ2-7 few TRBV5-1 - CASSLDRSTYEQYF
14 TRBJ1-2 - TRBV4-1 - CASSRGGPSYGYTF
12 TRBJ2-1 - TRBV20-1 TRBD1 CSAGQGYNEQFF
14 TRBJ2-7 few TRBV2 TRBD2 CASTETSNSYEQYF
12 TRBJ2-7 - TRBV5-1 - CASSLTETEQYF
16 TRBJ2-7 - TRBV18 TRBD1 CASSPRTGGASYEQYF
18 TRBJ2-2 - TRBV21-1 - CASSKGCGRNEHRGAVFF
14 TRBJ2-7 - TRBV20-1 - CSAKTGSSYYEQYF
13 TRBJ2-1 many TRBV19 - CASSIPYDNEQFF
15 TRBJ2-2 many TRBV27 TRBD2 CASRTSGSITGELFF
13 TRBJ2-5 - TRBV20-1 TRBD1 CSARGDRGETQYF
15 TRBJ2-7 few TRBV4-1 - CASSQVETGFYEQYF
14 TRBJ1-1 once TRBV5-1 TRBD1 CASLGQGSNTEAFF
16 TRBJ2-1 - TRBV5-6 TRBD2 CASSWERGGVYNEQFF